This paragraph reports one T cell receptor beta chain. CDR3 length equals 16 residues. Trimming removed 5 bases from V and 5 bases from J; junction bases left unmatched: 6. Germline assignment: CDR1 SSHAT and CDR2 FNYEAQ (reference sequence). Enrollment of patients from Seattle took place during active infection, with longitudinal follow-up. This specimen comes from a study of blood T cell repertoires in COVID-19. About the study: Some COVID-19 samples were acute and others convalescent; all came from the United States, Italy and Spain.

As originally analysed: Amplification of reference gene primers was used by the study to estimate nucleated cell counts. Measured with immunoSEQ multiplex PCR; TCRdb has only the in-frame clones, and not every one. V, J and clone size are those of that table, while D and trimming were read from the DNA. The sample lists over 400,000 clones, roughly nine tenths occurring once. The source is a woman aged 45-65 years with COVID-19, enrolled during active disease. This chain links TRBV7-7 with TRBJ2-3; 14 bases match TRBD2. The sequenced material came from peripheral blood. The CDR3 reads CASSLGTSGGLDTQYF. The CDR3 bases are TGTGCCAGCAGCCTTGGGACTAGCGGGGGTTTAGATACGCAGTATTTT.